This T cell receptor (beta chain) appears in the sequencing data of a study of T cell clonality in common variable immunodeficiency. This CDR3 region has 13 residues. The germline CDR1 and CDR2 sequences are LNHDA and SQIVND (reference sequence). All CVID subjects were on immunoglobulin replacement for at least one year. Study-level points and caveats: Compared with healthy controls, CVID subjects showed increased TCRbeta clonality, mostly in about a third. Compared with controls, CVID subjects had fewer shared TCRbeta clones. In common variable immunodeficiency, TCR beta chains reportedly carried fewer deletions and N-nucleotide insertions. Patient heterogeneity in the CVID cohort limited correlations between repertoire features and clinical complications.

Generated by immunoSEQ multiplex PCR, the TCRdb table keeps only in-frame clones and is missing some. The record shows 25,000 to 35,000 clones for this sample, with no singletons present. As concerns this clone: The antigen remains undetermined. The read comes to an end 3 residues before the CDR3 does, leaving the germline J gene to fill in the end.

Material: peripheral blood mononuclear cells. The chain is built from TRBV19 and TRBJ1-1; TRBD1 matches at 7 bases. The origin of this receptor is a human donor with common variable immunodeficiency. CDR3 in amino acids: CASSTRDRSRAFF. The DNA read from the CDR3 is TGTGCCAGTAGTACCCGGGACAGAAGTAGA.